A selection of T cell receptor beta chains follows, all from one sample in a study of cytomegalovirus exposure and HLA in healthy donors. Repertoires were generated with immunoSEQ multiplex PCR, while TCRdb's copy carries only in-frame clones and drops some. The sample holds around 200,000 clones, 77% seen once. The sequencing input was PBMCs. These receptors came from a woman aged 55-75 years in good health and CMV-seropositive. CDR3s include the opening cysteine and the closing phenylalanine or tryptophan. D genes are given only for firm matches. The size field is filled for only some rows; it gives once, few, many or a size class.

clone size,V gene,D gene,J gene,CDR3 protein,CDR3 DNA
.,TRBV9,TRBD1,TRBJ1-1,CASSAATGGTEAFF,TGTGCCAGCAGCGCCGCGACAGGGGGCACTGAAGCTTTCTTT
.,TRBV11-3,.,TRBJ2-1,CASSSFYNEQFF,TGTGCCAGCAGCTCATTCTACAATGAGCAGTTCTTC
.,TRBV6-6,.,TRBJ2-7,CASSSDTYEQYF,TGTGCCAGCAGTTCCGACACCTACGAGCAGTACTTC
.,TRBV19,.,TRBJ1-1,CASSVLRVDTEAFF,TGTGCCAGTAGTGTTCTCAGGGTCGACACTGAAGCTTTCTTT
few,TRBV6-5,.,TRBJ1-2,CASNEWAANYGYTF,TGTGCCAGCAACGAATGGGCAGCTAACTATGGCTACACCTTC
once,TRBV7-2,TRBD1,TRBJ2-7,CASSVQGAKQYF,TGTGCCAGCAGCGTACAGGGGGCGAAGCAGTACTTC
few,TRBV11-2,TRBD1,TRBJ2-7,CASSQTGVEQYF,TGTGCCAGCAGTCAGACAGGGGTCGAGCAGTACTTC
.,TRBV18,TRBD1,TRBJ2-6,CASSRGDRGPSGANVLTF,TGTGCCAGCTCACGGGGGGACAGGGGACCATCTGGGGCCAACGTCCTGACTTTC
.,TRBV4-2,.,TRBJ1-1,CASSYRAEAFF,TGTGCCAGCAGCTACCGGGCTGAAGCTTTCTTT
.,TRBV19,TRBD1,TRBJ2-3,CASSRGMDRGTDTQYF,TGTGCCAGTAGCCGAGGGATGGACAGGGGCACAGATACGCAGTATTTT
.,TRBV19,TRBD2,TRBJ2-7,CASSHPGLAGTYEQYF,TGTGCCAGTAGTCATCCAGGACTAGCGGGGACCTACGAGCAGTACTTC
.,TRBV19,TRBD2,TRBJ2-5,CASSLGRQETQYF,TGTGCCAGTAGTCTCGGGAGGCAAGAGACCCAGTACTTC
.,TRBV5-1,.,TRBJ2-7,CASSRYSSEQYF,TGCGCCAGCAGCCGATACAGTTCCGAGCAGTACTTC
.,TRBV6-6,TRBD2,TRBJ2-1,CARSGRANEQFF,TGTGCCAGGAGCGGGAGGGCCAATGAGCAGTTCTTC
few,TRBV6-5,.,TRBJ2-7,CASSYSTRFSYEQYF,TGTGCCAGCAGTTACTCGACCAGGTTCTCCTACGAGCAGTACTTC
.,TRBV7-2,TRBD1,TRBJ1-1,CASRPGQALLEAFF,TGTGCCAGCAGACCTGGACAGGCCCTTTTAGAGGCTTTCTTT
.,TRBV20-1,.,TRBJ2-7,CSARARAEQYF,TGCAGTGCTAGAGCTCGAGCCGAGCAGTACTTC
.,TRBV4-1,TRBD1,TRBJ2-6,CASSHDVGTGTFGANVLTF,TGCGCCAGCAGCCATGACGTCGGGACAGGGACTTTTGGGGCCAACGTCCTGACTTTC